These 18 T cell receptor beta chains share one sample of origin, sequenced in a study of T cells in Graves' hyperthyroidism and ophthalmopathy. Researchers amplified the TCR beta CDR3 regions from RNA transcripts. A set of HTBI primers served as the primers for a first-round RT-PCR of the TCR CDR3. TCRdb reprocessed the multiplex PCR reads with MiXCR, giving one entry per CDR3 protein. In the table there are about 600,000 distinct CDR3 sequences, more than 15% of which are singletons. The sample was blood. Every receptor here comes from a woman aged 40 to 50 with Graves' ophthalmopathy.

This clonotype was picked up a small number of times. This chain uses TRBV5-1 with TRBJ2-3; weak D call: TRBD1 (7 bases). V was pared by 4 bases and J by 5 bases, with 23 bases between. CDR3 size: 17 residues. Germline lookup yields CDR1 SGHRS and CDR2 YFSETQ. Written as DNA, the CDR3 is TGCGCCAGCAGCCTGACCCCAACTACGCAGGGGGGAGATACGCAGTATTTT. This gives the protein CASSLTPTTQGGDTQYF.

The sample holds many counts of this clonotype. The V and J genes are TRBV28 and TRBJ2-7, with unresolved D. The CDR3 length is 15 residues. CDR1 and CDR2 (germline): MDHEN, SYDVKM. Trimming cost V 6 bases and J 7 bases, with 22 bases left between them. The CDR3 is CASSVMVGKLGEQYF. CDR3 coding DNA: TGTGCCAGCAGCGTTATGGTAGGGAAATTGGGGGAGCAGTACTTC. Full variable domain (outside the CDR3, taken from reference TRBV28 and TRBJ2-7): DVKVTQSSRYLVKRTGEKVFLECVQDMDHENMFWYRQDPGLGLRLIYFSYDVKMKEKGDIPEGYSVSREKKERFSLILESASTNQTSMYLCASSVMVGKLGEQYFGPGTRLTVT.

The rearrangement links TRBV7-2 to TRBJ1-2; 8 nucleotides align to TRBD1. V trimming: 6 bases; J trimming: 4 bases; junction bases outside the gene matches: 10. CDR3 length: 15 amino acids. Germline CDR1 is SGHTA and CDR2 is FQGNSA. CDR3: CASRKSGGEGYGYTF. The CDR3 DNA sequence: TGTGCCAGCAGAAAATCAGGGGGCGAGGGCTATGGCTACACCTTC.

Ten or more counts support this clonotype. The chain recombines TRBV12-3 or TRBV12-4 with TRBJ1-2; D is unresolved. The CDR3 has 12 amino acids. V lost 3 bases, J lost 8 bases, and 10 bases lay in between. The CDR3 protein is CASSFYNRGYTF. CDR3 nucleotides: TGTGCCAGCAGTTTTTACAACCGAGGCTACACCTTC.

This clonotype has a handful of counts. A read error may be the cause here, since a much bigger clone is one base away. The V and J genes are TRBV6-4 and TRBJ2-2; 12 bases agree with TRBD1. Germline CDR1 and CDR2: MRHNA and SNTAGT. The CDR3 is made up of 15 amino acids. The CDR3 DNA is TGTGCCAGCAGTGACGGGACAGGGGGCACCGAGGAGCTGTTTTTT. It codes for CASSDGTGGTEELFF.

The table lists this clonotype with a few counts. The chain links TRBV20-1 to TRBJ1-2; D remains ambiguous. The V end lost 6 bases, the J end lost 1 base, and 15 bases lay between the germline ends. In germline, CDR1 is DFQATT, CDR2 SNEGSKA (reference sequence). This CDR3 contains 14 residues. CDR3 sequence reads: CSASGPSNNYGYTF. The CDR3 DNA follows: TGCAGTGCCAGTGGACCCTCGAATAACTATGGCTACACCTTC.

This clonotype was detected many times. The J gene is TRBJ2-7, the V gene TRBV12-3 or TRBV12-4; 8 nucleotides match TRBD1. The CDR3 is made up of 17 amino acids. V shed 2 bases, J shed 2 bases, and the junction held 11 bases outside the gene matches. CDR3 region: CASSLSAVGTGTYEQYF. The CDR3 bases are TGTGCCAGCAGTTTAAGCGCTGTAGGGACAGGAACCTACGAGCAGTACTTC.

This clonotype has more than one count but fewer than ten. The chain's CDR3 is CAMRTGLVANEQFF. CDR3 bases: TGTGCCATGAGGACGGGACTAGTAGCCAATGAGCAGTTCTTC. The chain is built from TRBV5-6 and TRBJ2-1; TRBD2 matches 8 bases. Germline CDR1 and CDR2: SGHDT and YYEEEE. The CDR3 is 14 amino acids. Trimming cost V 9 bases and J 6 bases; bases outside gene matches: 11.

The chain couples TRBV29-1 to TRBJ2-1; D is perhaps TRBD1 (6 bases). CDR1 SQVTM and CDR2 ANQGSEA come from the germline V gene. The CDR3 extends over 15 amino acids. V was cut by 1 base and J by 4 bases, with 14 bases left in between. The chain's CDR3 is CSVEGGTLSYNEQFF. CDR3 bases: TGCAGCGTTGAAGGTGGGACACTTAGTTACAATGAGCAGTTCTTC.

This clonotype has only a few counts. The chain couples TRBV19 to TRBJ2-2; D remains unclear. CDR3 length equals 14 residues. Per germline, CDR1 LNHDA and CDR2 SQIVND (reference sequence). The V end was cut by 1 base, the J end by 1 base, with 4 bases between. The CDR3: CASSIGGNTGELFF. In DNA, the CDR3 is TGTGCCAGTAGTATAGGGGGGAACACCGGGGAGCTGTTTTTT.

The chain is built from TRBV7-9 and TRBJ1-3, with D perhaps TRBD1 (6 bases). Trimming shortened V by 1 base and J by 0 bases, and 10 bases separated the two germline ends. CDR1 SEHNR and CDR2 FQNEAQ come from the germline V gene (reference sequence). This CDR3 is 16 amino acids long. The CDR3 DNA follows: TGTGCCAGCAGCTTAGTGGACAGAATCTCTGGAAACACCATATATTTT. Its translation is CASSLVDRISGNTIYF.

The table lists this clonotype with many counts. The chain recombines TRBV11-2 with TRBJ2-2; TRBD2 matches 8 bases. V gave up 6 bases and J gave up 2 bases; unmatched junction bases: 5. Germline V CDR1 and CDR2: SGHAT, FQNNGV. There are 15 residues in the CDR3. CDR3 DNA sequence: TGTGCCAGCAGAAACCGGGGGGGAAACACCGGGGAGCTGTTTTTT. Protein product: CASRNRGGNTGELFF.

DNA of the CDR3: TGTGCCAGCAGGTTTACAGGGGCCGCAAATAACATTCAGTACTTC. Its translation: CASRFTGAANNIQYF. V usage is TRBV7-2 and J usage is TRBJ2-4, with 7 bases lining up with TRBD1. This CDR3 has 15 residues. Trimming cost V 6 bases and J 7 bases; bases outside gene matches: 12. The germline gives CDR1 SGHTA, CDR2 FQGNSA.

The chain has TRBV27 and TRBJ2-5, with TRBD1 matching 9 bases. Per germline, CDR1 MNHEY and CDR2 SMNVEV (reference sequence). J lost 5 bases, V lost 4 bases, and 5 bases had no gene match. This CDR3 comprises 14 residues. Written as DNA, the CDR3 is TGTGCCAGCAGTTCCTCGACAGGGGGGGAGACCCAGTACTTC. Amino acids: CASSSSTGGETQYF.

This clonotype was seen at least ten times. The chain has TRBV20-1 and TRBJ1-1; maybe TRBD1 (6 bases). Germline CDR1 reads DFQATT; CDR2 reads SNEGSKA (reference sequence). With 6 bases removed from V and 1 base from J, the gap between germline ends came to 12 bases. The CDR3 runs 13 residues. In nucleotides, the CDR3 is TGCAGTGCCCAACAGGGAGGGAACACTGAAGCTTTCTTT. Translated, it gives CSAQQGGNTEAFF.

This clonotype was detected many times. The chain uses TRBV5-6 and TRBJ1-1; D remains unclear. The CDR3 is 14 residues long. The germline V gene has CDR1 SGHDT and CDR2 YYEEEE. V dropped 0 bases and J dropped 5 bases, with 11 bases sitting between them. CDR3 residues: CASSLGLGFTEAFF. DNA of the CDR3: TGTGCCAGCAGCTTGGGGCTGGGGTTTACTGAAGCTTTCTTT.

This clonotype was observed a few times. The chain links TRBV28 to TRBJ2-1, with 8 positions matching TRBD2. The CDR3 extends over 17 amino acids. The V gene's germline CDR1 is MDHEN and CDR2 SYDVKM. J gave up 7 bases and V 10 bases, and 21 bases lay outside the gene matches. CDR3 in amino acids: CATLGVGGRTLGNEQFF. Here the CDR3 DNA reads TGTGCCACCCTGGGGGTCGGCGGGAGGACCCTCGGGAATGAGCAGTTCTTC. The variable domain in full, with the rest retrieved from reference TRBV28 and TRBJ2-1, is DVKVTQSSRYLVKRTGEKVFLECVQDMDHENMFWYRQDPGLGLRLIYFSYDVKMKEKGDIPEGYSVSREKKERFSLILESASTNQTSMYLCATLGVGGRTLGNEQFFGPGTRLTVL.

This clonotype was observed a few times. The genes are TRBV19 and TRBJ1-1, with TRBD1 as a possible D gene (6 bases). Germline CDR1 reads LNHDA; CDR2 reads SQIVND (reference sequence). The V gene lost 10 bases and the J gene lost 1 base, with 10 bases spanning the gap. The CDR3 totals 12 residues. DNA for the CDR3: TGTGCCATGGACAGTTCGAACACTGAAGCTTTCTTT. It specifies CAMDSSNTEAFF.